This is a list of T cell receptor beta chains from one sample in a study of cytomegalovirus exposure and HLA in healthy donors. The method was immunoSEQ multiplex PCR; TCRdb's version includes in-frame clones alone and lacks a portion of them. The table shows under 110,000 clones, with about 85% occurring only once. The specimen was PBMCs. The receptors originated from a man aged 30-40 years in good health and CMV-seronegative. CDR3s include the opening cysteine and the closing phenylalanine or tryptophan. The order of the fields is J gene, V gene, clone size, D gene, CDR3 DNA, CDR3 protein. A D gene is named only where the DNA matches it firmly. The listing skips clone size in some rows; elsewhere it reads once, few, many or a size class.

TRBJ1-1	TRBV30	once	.	TGTGCCTGGAGTGTGACTGAAATCACTGAAGCTTTCTTT	CAWSVTEITEAFF
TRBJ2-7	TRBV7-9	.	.	TGTGCCAGCAGCTTCACAGGGCTCGAGCAGTACTTC	CASSFTGLEQYF
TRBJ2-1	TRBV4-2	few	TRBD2	TGTGCCAGCAGCCAAGATTCATGGACTAGCACACACAATGAGCAGTTCTTC	CASSQDSWTSTHNEQFF
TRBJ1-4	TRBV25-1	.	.	TGTGCCAGCAGCGAGATGCCCTACAATGAAAAACTGTTTTTT	CASSEMPYNEKLFF
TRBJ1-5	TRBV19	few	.	TGTGCCAGTAGCGGGGGGGCTCAGCCCCAGCATTTT	CASSGGAQPQHF
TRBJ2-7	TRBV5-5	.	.	TGTGCCAGCAGCCCTAACCCCCGGAGCTCCTACGAGCAGTACTTC	CASSPNPRSSYEQYF
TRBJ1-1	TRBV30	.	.	TGTGCCTGGAGTGATAGGGGTGAGGCTTTCTTT	CAWSDRGEAFF
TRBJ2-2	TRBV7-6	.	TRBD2	TGTGCCAGCAGCGCGACTAGCGGGGGGGTCCCCGGGGAGCTGTTTTTT	CASSATSGGVPGELFF
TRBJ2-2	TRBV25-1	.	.	TGTGCCAGCAGTGAATCCCTTACTGTGCGGGAGCTGTTTTTT	CASSESLTVRELFF
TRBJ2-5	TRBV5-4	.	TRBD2	TGTGCCAGCGGCACGACTAGCGGGCGAAAAGAGACCCAGTACTTC	CASGTTSGRKETQYF
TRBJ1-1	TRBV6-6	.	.	TGTGCCAGCAGCCTGACACGTAACACTGAAGCTTTCTTT	CASSLTRNTEAFF
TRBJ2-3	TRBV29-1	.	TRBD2	TGCAGCGTTGAAGAAAGAACGGGAGGGCTGGTCGGCACAGATACGCAGTATTTT	CSVEERTGGLVGTDTQYF
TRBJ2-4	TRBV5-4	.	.	TGTGCCAGCAGCCGTAAAGAGGCGCTGGCCAAAAACATTCAGTACTTC	CASSRKEALAKNIQYF
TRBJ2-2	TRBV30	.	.	TGTGCTCAGAACACCGGGGAGCTGTTTTTT	CAQNTGELFF
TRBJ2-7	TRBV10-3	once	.	TGTGCCATCAGTGGTCAGGAGGGGACCTACGAGCAGTACTTC	CAISGQEGTYEQYF
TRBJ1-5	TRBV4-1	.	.	TGCGCCAGCAGCCAGCCGGATCAGCCCCAGCATTTT	CASSQPDQPQHF
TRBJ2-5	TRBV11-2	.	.	TGTGCCAGCAGTCATGGACGGGAAATCGTGACCCAGTACTTC	CASSHGREIVTQYF
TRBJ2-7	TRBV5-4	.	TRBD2	TGTGCCAGCAGCCCGGCCGCGACTAGCGGGAAGTACGAGCAGTACTTC	CASSPAATSGKYEQYF
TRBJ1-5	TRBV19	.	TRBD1	TGTGCCAGTAGTAGGGACAGGGGGCAGCCCCAGCATTTT	CASSRDRGQPQHF
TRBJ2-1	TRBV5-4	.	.	TGTGCCAGCAGCTTGGACACGTACAATGAGCAGTTCTTC	CASSLDTYNEQFF
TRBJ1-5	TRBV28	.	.	TGTGCCAGCACCTCCGGGGGAGTGGGGCCGGGGGGGAGGAATCAGCCCCAGCATTTT	CASTSGGVGPGGRNQPQHF
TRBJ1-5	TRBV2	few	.	TGTGCCAGCGGGGGGGGTTATCAGCCCCAGCATTTT	CASGGGYQPQHF
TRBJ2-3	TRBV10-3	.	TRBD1	TGTGCCATCGGTGGACAGGGGGAGGGAGATACGCAGTATTTT	CAIGGQGEGDTQYF
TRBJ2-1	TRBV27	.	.	TGTGCCAGCAGTTTATTCGCGGACAAGTACAATGAGCAGTTCTTC	CASSLFADKYNEQFF
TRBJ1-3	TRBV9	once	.	TGTGCCAGCAGCTCGAGCTGGGGGGCTGGAAACACCATATATTTT	CASSSSWGAGNTIYF
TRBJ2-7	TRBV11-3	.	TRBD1	TGTGCCAGCAGCGCAGCTGGTCTGGGACAGGGGCCGCACGAGCAGTACTTC	CASSAAGLGQGPHEQYF
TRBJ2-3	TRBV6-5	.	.	TGTGCCAGCAGTATCGGAGATACGCAGTATTTT	CASSIGDTQYF
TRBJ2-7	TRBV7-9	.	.	TGTGCCAGCAGCCCGAAGCCTCGTCGCTACGAGCAGTACTTC	CASSPKPRRYEQYF
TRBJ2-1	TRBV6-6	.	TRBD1	TGTGCCAGCAGTTACTCGGCGACAGGGGATTCGAATGAGCAGTTCTTC	CASSYSATGDSNEQFF
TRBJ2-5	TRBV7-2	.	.	TGTGCCACTCGTGGCCAGGGTGCCGAGACCCAGTACTTC	CATRGQGAETQYF
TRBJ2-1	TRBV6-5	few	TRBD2	TGTGCCAGCAGCCGGACTAGCGGGGGGGAGGTGTTCTTC	CASSRTSGGEVFF
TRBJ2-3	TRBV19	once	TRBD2	TGTGCCAGTAGTATAACCGGGACTAGCGATACAGATACGCAGTATTTT	CASSITGTSDTDTQYF
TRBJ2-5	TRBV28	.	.	TGTGCCAGCTGGAGGGACGGAGAGACCCAGTACTTC	CASWRDGETQYF
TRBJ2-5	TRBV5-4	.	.	TGTGCCAGCAGCATCGTAGGGGTGGAAGAGACCCAGTACTTC	CASSIVGVEETQYF
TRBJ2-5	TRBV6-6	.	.	TGTGCCAGCAATCGGCAGGGCGTTGGGGAGACCCAGTACTTC	CASNRQGVGETQYF
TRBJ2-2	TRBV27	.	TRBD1	TGTGCCAGCACGGTACAGGGGACCACCGGGGAGCTGTTTTTT	CASTVQGTTGELFF
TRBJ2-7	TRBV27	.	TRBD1	TGTGCCAGCGGCCTGGGACAGGGTTTCGACGAGCAGTACTTC	CASGLGQGFDEQYF
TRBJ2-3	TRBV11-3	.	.	TGTGCCAGCAGCTCCCTGTGGGAGACTGATACGCAGTATTTT	CASSSLWETDTQYF
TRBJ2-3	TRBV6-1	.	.	TGTGCCAGCAGTTCGGAGGGACTGGGCACAGATACGCAGTATTTT	CASSSEGLGTDTQYF
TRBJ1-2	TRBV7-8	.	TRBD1	TGTGCCAGCAGCTTGGGCGGGACAGGACCTCTATCCTATGGCTACACCTTC	CASSLGGTGPLSYGYTF
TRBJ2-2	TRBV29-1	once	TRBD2	TGCAGCGTTGAACCGGGGGGAAACACCGGGGAGCTGTTTTTT	CSVEPGGNTGELFF
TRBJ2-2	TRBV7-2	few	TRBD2	TGTGCCAGCAGCTTGAATCCGGGGGGAAACACCGGGGAGCTGTTTTTT	CASSLNPGGNTGELFF
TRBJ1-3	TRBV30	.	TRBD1	TGTGCCTGGACGGGACAGGGTTACTCTGGAAACACCATATATTTT	CAWTGQGYSGNTIYF
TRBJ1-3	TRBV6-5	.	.	TGTGCCAGCAGTTACTCGGGACAACCTGGAAACACCATATATTTT	CASSYSGQPGNTIYF
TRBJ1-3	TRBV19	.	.	TGTGCCAGTAGTACCGACAGGATTTCTGGAAACACCATATATTTT	CASSTDRISGNTIYF
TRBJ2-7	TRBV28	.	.	TGTGCCAGCAGTTTACAGGAGGGAGAACGGGACGAGCAGTACTTC	CASSLQEGERDEQYF
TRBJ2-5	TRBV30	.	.	TGTGCCTGGAATACCGCGGGTGGACAAGAGACCCAGTACTTC	CAWNTAGGQETQYF
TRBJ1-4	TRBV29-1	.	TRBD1	TGCAGCGTTCGACAGGGGGCGGACGAAAAACTGTTTTTT	CSVRQGADEKLFF
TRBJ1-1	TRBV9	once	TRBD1	TGTGCCAGCAGCCCGGGACAGGGGATGGACACTGAAGCTTTCTTT	CASSPGQGMDTEAFF
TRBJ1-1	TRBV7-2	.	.	TGTGCCAGCAGCCCAAACAGGGTCAACACTGAAGCTTTCTTT	CASSPNRVNTEAFF
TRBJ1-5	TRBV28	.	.	TGTGCCAGCAGTTGGGCGGGGGCTTATAGCAATCAGCCCCAGCATTTT	CASSWAGAYSNQPQHF
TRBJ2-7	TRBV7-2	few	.	TGTGCCAGCAGCTCCCGAATGGACAGATCCAAGCAGTACTTC	CASSSRMDRSKQYF
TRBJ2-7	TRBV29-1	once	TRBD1	TGCAGCGCACGCGGACAGGGAATGGGCGAGCAGTACTTC	CSARGQGMGEQYF
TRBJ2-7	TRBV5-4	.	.	TGTGCCAGCAGCTTCCCACGTGGCGGCAACTACGAGCAGTACTTC	CASSFPRGGNYEQYF
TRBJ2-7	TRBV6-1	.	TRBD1	TGTGCCAGCATGGGACAGGGGCCCGAGCAGTACTTC	CASMGQGPEQYF
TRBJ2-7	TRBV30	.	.	TGTGCCTGGAGTGTAGGGACAAACTACGAGCAGTACTTC	CAWSVGTNYEQYF
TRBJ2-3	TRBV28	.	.	TGTGCCAGCAGTTTCGACAAGAGCACAGATACGCAGTATTTT	CASSFDKSTDTQYF